This TCR beta chain derives from a study of patients and donors after allogeneic stem cell transplantation. This clonotype has more than one count but fewer than ten. Using its own MiXCR run on the RT-PCR reads, TCRdb lists one record per CDR3 protein. The table includes over 400,000 distinct CDR3 sequences, around 15% detected once. The CDR3 totals 17 residues. With 0 bases clipped from V and 7 bases from J, the junction kept 12 bases outside the gene matches. The germline V gene has CDR1 SQVTM and CDR2 ANQGSEA. The gene calls are TRBV29-1 and TRBJ2-1; 10 bases match TRBD2. The sequence came from a human donor who was either an allogeneic HSCT recipient or a stem cell or donor lymphocyte infusion donor (not recorded which). It is not recorded whose cells these are; they may come from a transplant donor. The sequencing input was blood, either unsorted or a sorted T cell fraction (not recorded which). CDR3 residues: CSVEDSGLAGVWNEQFF. Written as DNA, the CDR3 is TGCAGCGTTGAAGACTCAGGGCTAGCGGGAGTATGGAATGAGCAGTTCTTC.